This T cell receptor beta chain emerged from a study of T-cell reconstitution after alpha-beta-depleted transplantation in children (dated by TCRdb to the mid-2010s). For the wider study: The study quantitatively tracked T-cell immune reconstitution after TCRalphabeta/CD19-depleted allogeneic hematopoietic cell transplantation in children using TCR repertoire profiling.

This clonotype has a handful of counts. Its antigen is unknown. No base quality values were provided; no much bigger clone lies one nucleotide off. Relative to germline, V is 2 bases shorter and J is 2 bases shorter, with 9 bases between their ends. The CDR3, cysteine through phenylalanine, is 14 amino acids long. The only DNA kept is the CDR3, 42 bases in frame from the first base. For CDR1 and CDR2, the germline V gene lists SGHVS and FNYEAQ. The library was built by means of PCR. Sequencing was carried out with an Illumina HiSeq 2500. TCR library preparation used molecular barcoding, with unique molecular identifiers applied to normalize quantification of the TCRbeta repertoire. The public reads were quality trimmed at Q25 with fastp and then assembled into clones with MiXCR by TCRdb, keeping productive beta chains. Under each unique CDR3 protein, matching rows form one entry showing the most common genes and DNA. In this sample the table shows approximately 590,000 distinct CDR3 sequences, 10% of which occur a single time. Clones ranked in the top ten supply less than 5% of the sample.

Here the sequenced sample was PBMCs from the stem cell graft donor, taken from the stem cell graft. The chain employs TRBV7-6 and TRBJ1-1, with the D gene call left open. The TCR comes from a human donor who donated a stem cell graft to a child with acute myeloid leukemia. The nucleotide sequence reads TGTGCCAGCAGCTTAACGCCGGGAAACACTGAAGCTTTCTTT. It encodes CASSLTPGNTEAFF.